Listed here are 30 T cell receptor beta chains from one sample, sequenced in a study of T cell responses to AZD1222 COVID-19 vaccine. The protocol was immunoSEQ multiplex PCR, while the TCRdb copy is restricted to in-frame clones and leaves out a portion. Of some 130,000 clones detected, 80% to 90% appear once; the ten largest clones hold about 1.6%. Specimen: peripheral blood, collected on day 0 of AZD1222 vaccination. The receptors shown here come from an adult in good health.

The rearrangement links TRBV6-4 to TRBJ1-4, with 7 bases that match TRBD1. The CDR3 totals 16 residues. The germline V gene has CDR1 MRHNA and CDR2 SNTAGT. The trim removed 4 bases at V and 2 bases at J, leaving 7 bases unmatched. This chain's CDR3 is CASSAYRGRTNEKLFF. In nucleotides, the CDR3 is TGTGCCAGCAGTGCTTACAGGGGCCGCACTAATGAAAAACTGTTTTTT.

This clone came up a few times. V is TRBV12-3 or TRBV12-4 and J is TRBJ2-7; a weak D match, TRBD1 (5 bases). This CDR3 comprises 11 residues. Trimming took 7 bases from V and 7 from J, leaving 11 bases between them. CDR3 DNA sequence: TGTGCCAGCAACGTTAGGGGTGAGCAGTACTTC. Protein product: CASNVRGEQYF.

This rearrangement joins TRBV12-5 to TRBJ1-4; D is unresolved. Trimming left V 6 bases short and J 6 bases short, with 5 bases between. Per germline, CDR1 LGHNT and CDR2 FRNRAP. This CDR3 region has 11 residues. DNA for the CDR3: TGTGCTAGTGGGAGGGATGAAAAACTGTTTTTT. The encoded protein is CASGRDEKLFF.

The V call is TRBV6-2 or TRBV6-3, the J call TRBJ1-2; D not certain. The V end lost 4 bases, the J end lost 4 bases, and 7 bases lay between the germline ends. CDR3 length equals 12 residues. From germline, CDR1 is MNHEY and CDR2 SVGEGT. CDR3 sequence reads: CASSFSSYGYTF. In DNA, the CDR3 is TGTGCCAGCAGTTTTTCCAGCTATGGCTACACCTTC.

This chain joins TRBV20-1 and TRBJ2-5; D ambiguous. This CDR3 spans 11 amino acids. V was clipped by 1 base and J by 5 bases, with 5 bases between them. The germline gives CDR1 DFQATT, CDR2 SNEGSKA (reference sequence). CDR3 nucleotides: TGCAGTGCTAGAGGGCACGAGACCCAGTACTTC. Its translation: CSARGHETQYF.

This rearrangement joins TRBV30 to TRBJ1-2; D not certain. The CDR3 has 13 residues. The V gene lost 3 bases and the J gene lost 8 bases, with 16 bases spanning the gap. Germline values: CDR1 GTSNPN, CDR2 SVGIG (reference sequence). DNA of the CDR3: TGTGCCTGGAGGCGTGCTACTAATCCCGGCTACACCTTC. It specifies CAWRRATNPGYTF.

V and J are TRBV10-3 and TRBJ1-1; perhaps TRBD1 as D (5 bases). CDR1 and CDR2 from the germline V gene are ENHRY and SYGVKD. CDR3 length: 16 amino acids. V shed 3 bases and J shed 0 bases, with 14 bases lying between them. Written as DNA, the CDR3 is TGTGCCATCAGTGATCCAGGGAAAGAGGTGAACACTGAAGCTTTCTTT. Its translation: CAISDPGKEVNTEAFF.

The rearrangement joins TRBV9 to TRBJ2-3; 9 bases line up with TRBD2. This CDR3 is 15 amino acids long. The germline V gene has CDR1 SGDLS and CDR2 YYNGEE. Germline trimming cut 2 bases from V and 3 bases from J; bases unmatched to any gene: 4. The CDR3 DNA reads as TGTGCCAGCAGCGTTAGCGGGAGAAGTACAGATACGCAGTATTTT. Its translation is CASSVSGRSTDTQYF.

The rearrangement links TRBV6-5 to TRBJ2-2, with 7 bases aligning to TRBD1. From germline, CDR1 is MNHEY and CDR2 SVGAGI. Germline trimming cut 0 bases from V and 3 bases from J; bases unmatched to any gene: 4. The CDR3 has 16 amino acids. Here the CDR3 reads CASSYSNRGYTGELFF. The CDR3 nucleotides are TGTGCCAGCAGTTACTCGAACAGGGGATACACCGGGGAGCTGTTTTTT.

This chain links TRBV6-5 with TRBJ1-1, with a possible D match to TRBD1 (5 bases). Trimming took off 7 bases at V and 12 bases at J, with 21 bases between the two ends. This CDR3 comprises 13 residues. Germline-derived CDR1 and CDR2 are MNHEY and SVGAGI. In nucleotides, the CDR3 is TGTGCCAGCACCTTTCCCGCCGCCGGGGCAACTTTCTTT. It yields the protein CASTFPAAGATFF.

DNA of the CDR3: TGTGCCAGCAGCACTAGCGGGGGCCAAGAGACCCAGTACTTC. This encodes CASSTSGGQETQYF. This chain uses TRBV9 with TRBJ2-5, with 11 bases lining up with TRBD2. The ends lost 4 bases at V and 1 base at J; junction bases unmatched: 0. Germline V CDR1 and CDR2: SGDLS, YYNGEE. The CDR3 is 14 residues long.

The rearrangement links TRBV18 to TRBJ2-5; no definite D call. Germline V gives CDR1 KGHSH, CDR2 LQKENI. The CDR3 extends over 13 amino acids. The germline V and J ends were trimmed by 3 bases and 1 base, with 6 bases remaining between them. CDR3 residues: CASSPSIQETQYF. In DNA form, the CDR3 reads TGTGCCAGCTCACCTTCCATCCAAGAGACCCAGTACTTC.

In nucleotides, the CDR3 is TGTGCCAGCAGCTCCCCATTCACGGGTGGCTATGGCTACACCTTC. Its protein is CASSSPFTGGYGYTF. The V and J genes are TRBV7-2 and TRBJ1-2; D is ambiguous. V lost 4 bases and J 4 bases, leaving 16 bases between the germline ends. This CDR3 contains 15 residues. The germline CDR1 and CDR2 sequences are SGHTA and FQGNSA.

The CDR3 reads CASSLEGGPDTQYF. The CDR3 coding sequence is TGCGCCAGCAGCTTGGAGGGTGGGCCAGATACGCAGTATTTT. The chain combines TRBV5-1 with TRBJ2-3; D unresolved. Germline assignment: CDR1 SGHRS and CDR2 YFSETQ. The CDR3 is 14 residues long. V was clipped by 0 bases and J by 4 bases, with 9 bases between them.

This chain joins TRBV11-2 and TRBJ2-1; 7 nucleotides align to TRBD2. V shed 2 bases and J 4 bases; nucleotides not matched to a gene: 14. This CDR3 is 18 amino acids long. Germline values: CDR1 SGHAT, CDR2 FQNNGV. The CDR3 DNA reads as TGTGCCAGCAGCTTAAGGTTTGGTGGGGCTAGCGGATACAATGAGCAGTTCTTC. It codes for CASSLRFGGASGYNEQFF.

Only one count was recorded for this clone. The V call is TRBV7-2, the J call TRBJ1-5, with 7 bases aligning to TRBD1. CDR3 length: 17 amino acids. J lost 2 bases, V lost 1 base, and 8 bases had no gene match. CDR1 and CDR2 (germline): SGHTA, FQGNSA. The CDR3 region has the DNA TGTGCCAGCAGCTTAGTAGGAGACAGGGTACGCAATCAGCCCCAGCATTTT. Protein product: CASSLVGDRVRNQPQHF.

The genes are TRBV7-3 and TRBJ1-1, with 9 nucleotides matching TRBD1. In germline, CDR1 is SGHTA, CDR2 FQGTGA. The CDR3 totals 16 residues. V lost 5 bases to trimming and J lost 2 bases; unmatched junction nucleotides: 9. The CDR3 DNA is TGTGCCAGCAGCCCACAGGGGGCTAGGGTTAACACTGAAGCTTTCTTT. Translation: CASSPQGARVNTEAFF. The complete variable domain, with remaining parts taken from reference TRBV7-3 and TRBJ1-1, reads GAGVSQTPSNKVTEKGKYVELRCDPISGHTALYWYRQSLGQGPEFLIYFQGTGAADDSGLPNDRFFAVRPEGSVSTLKIQRTERGDSAVYLCASSPQGARVNTEAFFGQGTRLTVV.

V gene TRBV6-1 combines with J gene TRBJ1-6; D is unclear. Germline values: CDR1 MNHNS, CDR2 SASEGT. The CDR3 totals 16 residues. V dropped 2 bases and J dropped 4 bases, with 12 bases sitting between them. CDR3 coding DNA: TGTGCCAGCAGTGAAAGTCCGACCGAGTATAATTCACCCCTCCACTTT. The encoded protein is CASSESPTEYNSPLHF.

The table lists this clone with a count of one. The V and J genes are TRBV6-5 and TRBJ1-2; 9 nucleotides match TRBD1. Germline V lookup: CDR1 MNHEY, CDR2 SVGAGI. The V gene end was trimmed by 7 bases and the J gene end by 4 bases; junction bases not matched to a gene: 7. This CDR3 has 14 amino acids. The CDR3 bases are TGTGCCAGCACCTCGGACAGGGGTAGCTATGGCTACACCTTC. It translates to CASTSDRGSYGYTF.

The chain links TRBV5-1 to TRBJ2-7, with unresolved D. Germline assignment: CDR1 SGHRS and CDR2 YFSETQ. Trimming left V 2 bases short and J 0 bases short, with 9 bases between. The CDR3 covers 14 residues. The CDR3 DNA reads as TGCGCCAGCAGCTTCAGCAGGAGCTCCTACGAGCAGTACTTC. Amino acid sequence: CASSFSRSSYEQYF.

The chain employs TRBV30 and TRBJ1-3, with D possibly TRBD1 on 5 matching bases. The germline V gene has CDR1 GTSNPN and CDR2 SVGIG (reference sequence). This CDR3 has 14 residues. The V end lost 1 base, the J end lost 8 bases, and 15 bases lay between the germline ends. CDR3 residues: CAWSELTGGDTIYF. The CDR3 coding sequence is TGTGCCTGGAGTGAGCTGACGGGGGGAGACACCATATATTTT.

The table lists this clone with many counts. The rearrangement uses TRBV11-3 and TRBJ1-2, with 8 bases lining up with TRBD1. The CDR3 has 15 amino acids. CDR1 is SGHNT and CDR2 is YENEEA in the germline V gene. V lost 5 bases and J lost 7; bases outside the gene matches: 12. CDR3 sequence reads: CASSPAGGDAGGYTF. DNA of the CDR3: TGTGCCAGCAGCCCAGCAGGGGGCGATGCGGGTGGCTACACCTTC. The full variable domain, completed using reference TRBV11-3 and TRBJ1-2, is EAGVVQSPRYKIIEKKQPVAFWCNPISGHNTLYWYLQNLGQGPELLIRYENEEAVDDSQLPKDRFSAERLKGVDSTLKIQPAELGDSAVYLCASSPAGGDAGGYTFGSGTRLTVV.

This clone was counted only a few times. The gene calls are TRBV5-6 and TRBJ2-3; TRBD2 aligns across 12 bases. The germline gives CDR1 SGHDT, CDR2 YYEEEE. The CDR3 totals 17 residues. The J segment lost 2 bases and the V segment lost 3 bases, leaving 7 bases of the junction unmatched. CDR3: CASSSYRTSGTTDTQYF. The CDR3 bases are TGTGCCAGCAGCTCCTATAGGACTAGCGGGACCACAGATACGCAGTATTTT. The full variable domain, its missing parts supplied by reference TRBV5-6 and TRBJ2-3, is DAGVTQSPTHLIKTRGQQVTLRCSPKSGHDTVSWYQQALGQGPQFIFQYYEEEERQRGNFPDRFSGHQFPNYSSELNVNALLLGDSALYLCASSSYRTSGTTDTQYFGPGTRLTVL.

This chain uses TRBV11-2 with TRBJ1-2; D is undetermined. CDR3 length: 14 residues. Trimming pared 4 bases from V and 5 bases from J, leaving 14 bases between. The germline gives CDR1 SGHAT, CDR2 FQNNGV. The CDR3 spells CASSYPGNLYGYTF. The CDR3 bases are TGTGCCAGCAGCTACCCGGGAAACCTTTATGGCTACACCTTC.

The CDR3 DNA reads as TGCGCCAGCAGTTCTCCCGGAGACGAGCAGTACTTC. Its protein is CASSSPGDEQYF. The V gene is TRBV5-1, the J gene TRBJ2-7; no definite D call. There are 12 residues in the CDR3. The germline V gene has CDR1 SGHRS and CDR2 YFSETQ. V was cut by 5 bases and J by 5 bases, with 11 bases left in between.

V and J are TRBV9 and TRBJ2-5, with 9 bases identical to TRBD2. The CDR3 has 13 amino acids. Germline CDR1 reads SGDLS; CDR2 reads YYNGEE. Trimming at V came to 2 bases and at J to 4 bases, leaving 0 bases not matched to a gene. The CDR3 bases are TGTGCCAGCAGCGTGGGACTAGCAGAGACCCAGTACTTC. This codes for CASSVGLAETQYF.

The genes are TRBV5-1 and TRBJ1-2, with 8 positions matching TRBD1. The length of the CDR3 is 15 residues. From germline, CDR1 is SGHRS and CDR2 YFSETQ. Germline trimming cut 3 bases from V and 4 bases from J; bases unmatched to any gene: 8. The CDR3 bases are TGCGCCAGCAGCTCGGGAGACAGGGGAGCCTATGGCTACACCTTC. It is translated as CASSSGDRGAYGYTF.

This clone was detected once. The chain employs TRBV6-5 and TRBJ2-7; D call uncertain. Trimming cost V 0 bases and J 0 bases, with 9 bases left between them. CDR3 size: 15 residues. CDR1 MNHEY and CDR2 SVGAGI come from the germline V gene. This chain's CDR3 is CASSYSIPVSYEQYF. In DNA form, the CDR3 reads TGTGCCAGCAGTTACTCGATTCCAGTCTCCTACGAGCAGTACTTC.

The chain combines TRBV18 with TRBJ2-7; tentatively, D is TRBD1 (5 bases). The CDR3 loop spans 14 amino acids. Deletions cut 1 base from V and 7 bases from J, with 14 bases between. Germline V CDR1 and CDR2: KGHSH, LQKENI. The CDR3 loop is CASSPLQVSGEQYF. In DNA form, the CDR3 reads TGTGCCAGCTCACCACTACAGGTGTCAGGGGAGCAGTACTTC. The full variable domain, its missing parts supplied by reference TRBV18 and TRBJ2-7, is NAGVMQNPRHLVRRRGQEARLRCSPMKGHSHVYWYRQLPEEGLKFMVYLQKENIIDESGMPKERFSAEFPKEGPSILRIQQVVRGDSAAYFCASSPLQVSGEQYFGPGTRLTVT.

The chain uses TRBV10-1 and TRBJ1-2, with D possibly matching TRBD1 (6 bases). V was pared by 5 bases and J by 5 bases, with 15 bases between. This CDR3 is 14 amino acids long. Germline CDR1 WNHNN, CDR2 SYGVQD (reference sequence). This chain's CDR3 is CASSKTGYPYGYTF. For the CDR3, the DNA is TGCGCCAGCAGTAAAACAGGGTATCCTTATGGCTACACCTTC.